These 3 T cell receptor beta chains were sequenced from one sample in a study of blood T cell repertoires in COVID-19. Using immunoSEQ multiplex PCR, the repertoire was profiled, and TCRdb retains in-frame clones only, with some absent. The sample shows 80,000 or so clones, 70% to 90% of them seen only once. The sequenced material came from peripheral blood. Receptors originate from a human donor in a cohort sampled during active COVID-19.

The chain is built from TRBV10-3 and TRBJ2-1; D is possibly TRBD2 (6 bases). V lost 7 bases to trimming and J lost 5 bases, with 12 bases between them. Germline CDR1 and CDR2: ENHRY and SYGVKD. CDR3 length: 13 residues. CDR3 amino acids: CAITSTGDNEQFF. DNA of the CDR3: TGTGCCATCACTTCCACGGGGGACAATGAGCAGTTCTTC.

This clone came up once. One junction end disagrees with the germline gene, perhaps due to a read error. At the DNA level, this CDR3 is encoded by other sequences in the same sample as well. DNA of the CDR3: TGTGCCAGCAGCTATGGGGCAGGGAACGAGCAATACTTC. Its translation is CASSYGAGNEQYF. This chain connects TRBV7-2 to TRBJ2-7, with D perhaps TRBD1 (5 bases). The CDR3 is 13 amino acids. In germline, CDR1 is SGHTA, CDR2 FQGNSA.

The CDR3 DNA reads TGTGCCAGCAGCCAAGTCCCTCCGACAGGGGGCGGGGCCTACGAGCAGTACTTC. Its protein product is CASSQVPPTGGGAYEQYF. This chain joins TRBV3-1 (or the pseudogene TRBV3-2) and TRBJ2-7, with 10 bases identical to TRBD1. This CDR3 spans 18 amino acids. V trimming: 1 base; J trimming: 2 bases; junction bases outside the gene matches: 11. Germline lookup yields CDR1 LGHDT and CDR2 YNNKEL (reference sequence).